The 28 T cell receptor beta chains reported below all come from one sample, sequenced in a study of shared clonotypes between healthy human individuals. The method was immunoSEQ multiplex PCR; TCRdb's version includes in-frame clones alone and lacks a portion of them. The table has 850,000 to 1,200,000 clones, 60% to 80% seen once. The material sequenced was memory CD4+ T cells sorted from blood. As to subset: CD45RA-negative fraction. The source of these receptors is a man younger than 35 in good health.

The chain links TRBV27 to TRBJ1-5, with D maybe TRBD1 (5 bases). This CDR3 is built from 14 residues. Germline assignment: CDR1 MNHEY and CDR2 SMNVEV (reference sequence). Trimming pared 5 bases from V and 0 bases from J, leaving 8 bases between. As DNA, the CDR3 is TGTGCCAGCAGTCCTACAGGTAGCAATCAGCCCCAGCATTTT. As protein: CASSPTGSNQPQHF.

The rearrangement links TRBV30 to TRBJ2-5, with D hard to call. The CDR3 is 12 amino acids. Germline CDR1 reads GTSNPN; CDR2 reads SVGIG (reference sequence). The ends were cut back, 3 bases at V and 3 bases at J, with 8 bases in the middle. CDR3 loop: CAWSASEETQYF. In nucleotides, the CDR3 is TGTGCCTGGAGCGCCAGCGAAGAGACCCAGTACTTC.

This clone was picked up a small number of times. V usage is TRBV5-1 and J usage is TRBJ1-1; maybe TRBD1 (5 bases). The germline V and J ends were trimmed by 5 bases and 9 bases, with 14 bases remaining between them. The CDR3 length is 12 residues. The germline CDR1 and CDR2 sequences are SGHRS and YFSETQ. CDR3 DNA sequence: TGCGCCAGCAGACAGGACACGCTGAAAGCTTTCTTT. Translation: CASRQDTLKAFF.

The chain is built from TRBV10-3 and TRBJ2-1; TRBD1 agrees at 7 bases. Trimming removed 6 bases from V and 10 bases from J; junction bases left unmatched: 15. Germline-derived CDR1 and CDR2 are ENHRY and SYGVKD. The CDR3 is 15 amino acids. Here the CDR3 DNA reads TGTGCCATCAGCCACGGGACAGACCCCTCCGGCGAGCAGTTCTTC. Translated: CAISHGTDPSGEQFF.

This chain connects TRBV19 to TRBJ2-3; no firm D call. The length of the CDR3 is 13 residues. Germline lookup yields CDR1 LNHDA and CDR2 SQIVND (reference sequence). Between the trimmed V and J ends, which lost 7 bases and 1 base, there was a span of 9 bases. The CDR3 nucleotides are TGTGCCAGTAAGGAGAGCCGCACAGATACGCAGTATTTT. Translating gives CASKESRTDTQYF.

The chain recombines TRBV6-1 with TRBJ2-3; maybe TRBD1 (5 bases). The CDR3 loop spans 14 amino acids. Germline V gene sequence: CDR1 MNHNS, CDR2 SASEGT. V was cut by 6 bases and J by 2 bases, with 12 bases left in between. CDR3: CASSIDSFTDTQYF. CDR3 DNA sequence: TGTGCCAGCAGCATCGACAGTTTCACAGATACGCAGTATTTT.

This clone was picked up one time. The gene calls are TRBV7-2 and TRBJ2-3; 9 positions match TRBD2. CDR1 and CDR2 (germline): SGHTA, FQGNSA. V lost 3 bases, J lost 6 bases, and 4 bases stayed unmatched. The CDR3 sequence is 14 residues long. The CDR3 bases are TGTGCCAGCAGCTTGGGACTAGCAATGGATACGCAGTATTTT. Translated, it gives CASSLGLAMDTQYF. The whole variable domain, filled in from reference TRBV7-2 and TRBJ2-3, reads GAGVSQSPSNKVTEKGKDVELRCDPISGHTALYWYRQSLGQGLEFLIYFQGNSAPDKSGLPSDRFSAERTGGSVSTLTIQRTQQEDSAVYLCASSLGLAMDTQYFGPGTRLTVL.

Regarding this clone: Other DNA sequences in the same sample also yield this CDR3. The rearrangement joins TRBV10-1 to TRBJ2-3, with D maybe TRBD1 (5 bases). The CDR3 length is 15 residues. CDR1 is WNHNN, CDR2 SYGVQD, per germline (reference sequence). Trimming left V 3 bases short and J 0 bases short, with 10 bases between. CDR3 coding DNA: TGCGCCAGCAGTGAATCAGGGTCTAGCACAGATACGCAGTATTTT. It specifies CASSESGSSTDTQYF.

V and J are TRBV4-2 and TRBJ2-7, with D perhaps matching TRBD1 (8 bases). This CDR3 spans 16 amino acids. CDR1 is LGHNA and CDR2 is YNFKEQ in the germline V gene. Trimming removed 4 bases from V and 0 bases from J, with 16 bases in between. The CDR3 bases are TGTGCCAGCAGCCCTCAGGGGGCTAGCGGCTCCTACGAGCAGTACTTC. This translates into CASSPQGASGSYEQYF.

The V gene is TRBV2, the J gene TRBJ1-1, with D possibly being TRBD1 (5 bases). The V gene lost 0 bases and the J gene lost 11 bases, with 13 bases spanning the gap. CDR3 length equals 13 residues. Germline values: CDR1 SNHLY, CDR2 FYNNEI. CDR3 sequence reads: CASSEAPGTVAFF. The DNA of the CDR3 is TGTGCCAGCAGTGAAGCGCCGGGGACGGTGGCTTTCTTT.

The chain joins TRBV15 to TRBJ1-3, with D possibly being TRBD1 (6 bases). Germline CDR1 LNHNV, CDR2 YYDKDF (reference sequence). This CDR3 spans 14 amino acids. Trimming removed 1 base at V and 6 bases at J, with 10 bases between. Here the CDR3 DNA reads TGTGCCACCAGCAGAGGGGGACAAGAAAACACCATATATTTT. Amino acids: CATSRGGQENTIYF.

The chain links TRBV11-2 to TRBJ2-3; 10 bases map to TRBD2. Germline values: CDR1 SGHAT, CDR2 FQNNGV. V lost 5 bases to trimming and J lost 1 base; unmatched junction nucleotides: 12. This CDR3 is 18 amino acids long. The CDR3: CASSLRTSGSLRTDTQYF. DNA of the CDR3: TGTGCCAGCAGCCTACGGACTAGCGGATCACTACGCACAGATACGCAGTATTTT.

This sequence joins TRBV30 and TRBJ2-4; D possibly corresponds to TRBD2 (6 bases). The V end was cut by 3 bases, the J end by 3 bases, with 15 bases between. The CDR3 covers 15 residues. Germline values: CDR1 GTSNPN, CDR2 SVGIG (reference sequence). CDR3 in amino acids: CAWRYGSGDKNIQYF. The CDR3 DNA is TGTGCCTGGAGGTATGGATCGGGGGACAAAAACATTCAGTACTTC.

This CDR3 is CASSLATTGWGNTEAFF. Here the CDR3 DNA reads TGTGCCAGCAGCTTAGCCACGACAGGCTGGGGGAACACTGAAGCTTTCTTT. The chain recombines TRBV5-4 with TRBJ1-1, with a possible D match to TRBD1 (6 bases). V lost 2 bases and J 1 base, leaving 18 bases between the germline ends. The CDR3 has 17 amino acids. Germline V gene data show CDR1 as SGHNT and CDR2 as YYREEE (reference sequence).

The chain is built from TRBV30 and TRBJ1-4, with D unclear. Deletions cut 2 bases from V and 11 bases from J, with 12 bases between. This CDR3 comprises 12 residues. Germline CDR1 and CDR2: GTSNPN and SVGIG (reference sequence). The chain's CDR3 is CAWSTTLGKLFF. The CDR3 nucleotides are TGTGCCTGGAGTACCACCCTTGGGAAACTGTTTTTT.

With respect to this clone: Other DNA sequences in the same sample also yield this CDR3. The V gene is TRBV6-1, the J gene TRBJ2-5, with a weak D call TRBD2 (7 bases). Trimming removed 4 bases from V and 2 bases from J, with 11 bases in between. The CDR3 runs to 14 residues. Germline CDR1 and CDR2: MNHNS and SASEGT. This chain's CDR3 is CASSGGGQQETQYF. As DNA, the CDR3 is TGTGCCAGCAGTGGCGGGGGACAACAAGAGACCCAGTACTTC.

The CDR3 DNA reads as TGTGCCAGCAACTCAAACCCCGAGGCAGAAGCTTTCTTT. Translating gives CASNSNPEAEAFF. This chain joins TRBV6-6 and TRBJ1-1; unclear D gene. V was clipped by 7 bases and J by 8 bases, with 17 bases between them. The CDR3 consists of 13 residues. CDR1 is MNHNY, CDR2 SVGAGI, per germline (reference sequence).

The genes are TRBV5-1 and TRBJ2-3; the D gene is possibly TRBD2 (5 bases). There are 15 residues in the CDR3. V lost 4 bases to trimming and J lost 0 bases, with 12 bases between them. Germline V lookup: CDR1 SGHRS, CDR2 YFSETQ. CDR3 protein: CASSPDSESTDTQYF. CDR3 sequence (DNA): TGCGCCAGCAGCCCGGATAGCGAGAGCACAGATACGCAGTATTTT. The whole variable domain, remainder taken from reference TRBV5-1 and TRBJ2-3, is KAGVTQTPRYLIKTRGQQVTLSCSPISGHRSVSWYQQTPGQGLQFLFEYFSETQRNKGNFPGRFSGRQFSNSRSEMNVSTLELGDSALYLCASSPDSESTDTQYFGPGTRLTVL.

J is TRBJ2-7 and V is TRBV6-5; a possible D gene is TRBD1 (5 bases). Germline loops: CDR1 MNHEY, CDR2 SVGAGI. The CDR3 runs 15 residues. Trimming shortened V by 6 bases and J by 0 bases, and 15 bases separated the two germline ends. The CDR3 nucleotides read TGTGCCAGCAGACCTTCAGGGATTGGCTCCTACGAGCAGTACTTC. This sequence encodes CASRPSGIGSYEQYF.

The CDR3 DNA sequence: TGCGCCAGCAGCCAAGAACTCTACACCGGGGAGCTGTTTTTT. Residues: CASSQELYTGELFF. The chain has TRBV4-3 and TRBJ2-2; D not certain. Trimming left V 0 bases short and J 3 bases short, with 5 bases between. Germline V gene data show CDR1 as LGHNA and CDR2 as YSLEER. This CDR3 region has 14 residues.

V and J are TRBV10-3 and TRBJ1-4, with 9 bases matching TRBD1. V lost 10 bases, J lost 0 bases, and 6 bases stayed unmatched. The CDR3 runs to 15 residues. Germline V gene data show CDR1 as ENHRY and CDR2 as SYGVKD. CDR3 residues: CASKDRGATNEKLFF. Written as DNA, the CDR3 is TGTGCCAGCAAGGACAGGGGAGCAACTAATGAAAAACTGTTTTTT.

The chain links TRBV6-1 to TRBJ2-3, with 8 bases fitting TRBD2. Germline CDR1 MNHNS, CDR2 SASEGT. Germline trimming cut 6 bases from V and 1 base from J; bases unmatched to any gene: 6. There are 15 residues in the CDR3. For the CDR3, the DNA is TGTGCCAGCAGGGTACTAGCGGCTCGCACAGATACGCAGTATTTT. This codes for CASRVLAARTDTQYF.

This clone was counted only a few times. The V and J genes are TRBV7-2 and TRBJ2-2; 7 positions match TRBD2. CDR3 length equals 14 residues. The V gene end was trimmed by 5 bases and the J gene end by 3 bases; junction bases not matched to a gene: 3. Germline V gene lookup returns CDR1 SGHTA and CDR2 FQGNSA. CDR3 amino acids: CASSIGGYTGELFF. In nucleotides, the CDR3 is TGTGCCAGCAGCATCGGGGGGTACACCGGGGAGCTGTTTTTT.

V and J are TRBV9 and TRBJ2-6, with 8 nucleotides matching TRBD1. Germline CDR1 reads SGDLS; CDR2 reads YYNGEE. The CDR3 covers 18 residues. J was trimmed by 0 bases and V by 3 bases; bases with no gene match: 8. This CDR3 reads CASSADRVSSSGANVLTF. The CDR3 region has the DNA TGTGCCAGCAGCGCGGACAGGGTGTCCTCCTCTGGGGCCAACGTCCTGACTTTC.

This clone was observed a handful of times. The CDR3 DNA sequence: TGCGCCAGCAGCCAAGATCTGGGCAGGGGGCTTAGTACGCAGTATTTT. Translating gives CASSQDLGRGLSTQYF. This chain uses TRBV4-3 with TRBJ2-3, with 8 bases identical to TRBD1. This CDR3 is 16 amino acids long. The germline V gene has CDR1 LGHNA and CDR2 YSLEER. The V and J ends lost 0 bases and 8 bases, in that order; junction bases with no gene match: 10.

The gene calls are TRBV6-1 and TRBJ1-3; possibly TRBD1 for D (5 bases). The germline gives CDR1 MNHNS, CDR2 SASEGT. V was trimmed by 7 bases and J by 4 bases, leaving 11 bases between them. The CDR3 consists of 13 residues. This CDR3 reads CASIAAGGNTIYF. The CDR3 nucleotides read TGTGCCAGCATTGCGGCAGGGGGAAACACCATATATTTT.

This clone was detected only a few times. The rearrangement joins TRBV7-2 to TRBJ1-1; D is perhaps TRBD1 (5 bases). CDR1 and CDR2 from the germline V gene are SGHTA and FQGNSA. CDR3 length: 15 residues. Between the trimmed V and J ends, which lost 5 bases and 4 bases, there was a span of 17 bases. The DNA for the CDR3 is TGTGCCAGCAGCCTCCTAAGGGCGGGGCGCACTGAAGCTTTCTTT. Its protein is CASSLLRAGRTEAFF.

CDR3 DNA: TGTGCCAGCAGAGACCGACAAGTTAGCGAGCAGTACTTC. Translating it yields CASRDRQVSEQYF. The chain combines TRBV2 with TRBJ2-7; D remains unclear. This CDR3 region has 13 residues. In germline, CDR1 is SNHLY, CDR2 FYNNEI. The V end was cut by 6 bases, the J end by 6 bases, with 15 bases between.